These 25 T cell receptor beta chains were all obtained from the same sample, sequenced in a study of blood T cell repertoires in COVID-19 (dated by TCRdb to between 2020 and 2021). The library came from the immunoSEQ multiplex PCR assay. What TCRdb holds here is the immuneACCESS table cut down to in-frame rearrangements. Part of the clones is not present; checked against another copy, under half of the missing clones reflect an unresolved V gene, and the others are unexplained. Within this sample are 55,000 to 65,000 clones, with roughly 90% of them counted one time only. Clones ranked in the top ten supply roughly an eighth of the sample. The material sequenced was peripheral blood. These receptors came from a woman aged 60 to 75 with active COVID-19.

The V call is TRBV30, the J call TRBJ1-1; 9 bases match TRBD1. The length of the CDR3 is 15 residues. The junction had 8 bases not matched to a gene; V was cut back by 5 bases and J by 1 base. The germline V gene encodes CDR1 GTSNPN and CDR2 SVGIG (reference sequence). The CDR3 sequence: CAWRWTGARNTEAFF. The CDR3 DNA follows: TGTGCCTGGCGGTGGACAGGGGCCAGGAACACTGAAGCTTTCTTT.

The chain is built from TRBV3-1 (or the pseudogene TRBV3-2) and TRBJ2-7; 7 positions agree with TRBD1. The V gene's germline CDR1 is LGHDT and CDR2 YNNKEL (reference sequence). Trimming took 0 bases from V and 2 from J; bases not matched to a gene: 13. The CDR3 is 18 residues long. CDR3 in amino acids: CASSQEGQDSGFPYEQYF. CDR3 in DNA: TGTGCCAGCAGCCAAGAAGGACAGGACTCCGGTTTCCCCTACGAGCAGTACTTC.

This chain connects TRBV12-3 or TRBV12-4 to TRBJ2-1, with D unclear. The CDR3 spans 11 residues. V gave up 8 bases and J gave up 2 bases, with 4 bases separating them. CDR3 sequence: CASAAYNEQFF. In DNA, the CDR3 is TGTGCCAGCGCGGCCTACAATGAGCAGTTCTTC.

The V and J genes are TRBV24-1 and TRBJ1-5; D is unclear. This CDR3 comprises 13 residues. The V end lost 5 bases, the J end lost 2 bases, and 6 bases lay between the germline ends. Germline V gene data show CDR1 as KGHDR and CDR2 as SFDVKD. CDR3 nucleotides: TGTGCCACCAGTGCGTCAGGCAATCAGCCCCAGCATTTT. Protein product: CATSASGNQPQHF.

This chain joins TRBV6-5 and TRBJ1-6; D not certain. V was clipped by 7 bases and J by 14 bases, with 21 bases between them. Germline V gene sequence: CDR1 MNHEY, CDR2 SVGAGI. This CDR3 is built from 14 residues. The chain's CDR3 is CASKNSPLYRSLHF. The CDR3 DNA follows: TGTGCCAGCAAAAACAGTCCTTTATATAGGTCCCTCCACTTT.

This chain connects TRBV7-9 to TRBJ2-2; D might be TRBD2 (6 bases). V was shortened by 7 bases and J by 5 bases, with 14 bases between the two germline ends. The CDR3 runs to 14 residues. Germline lookup yields CDR1 SEHNR and CDR2 FQNEAQ (reference sequence). CDR3 nucleotides: TGTGCCAGCACCTTCTGGGGGGAGACCGGGGAGCTGTTTTTT. Protein: CASTFWGETGELFF.

The chain uses TRBV2 and TRBJ1-5; the D gene is possibly TRBD1 (5 bases). The CDR3 has 13 amino acids. Germline CDR1 SNHLY, CDR2 FYNNEI. The V end was cut by 8 bases, the J end by 7 bases, with 15 bases between. The CDR3 reads CASSQEGRQPQHF. The CDR3 bases are TGTGCCAGCTCCCAAGAGGGGAGGCAGCCCCAGCATTTT.

The gene calls are TRBV5-1 and TRBJ1-5, with 8 bases matching TRBD1. Germline trimming cut 3 bases from V and 5 bases from J; bases unmatched to any gene: 4. The germline CDR1 and CDR2 sequences are SGHRS and YFSETQ. The CDR3 has 14 residues. CDR3 amino acids: CASSWTGWDQPQHF. The CDR3 DNA sequence: TGCGCCAGCAGCTGGACAGGGTGGGATCAGCCCCAGCATTTT.

CDR3 DNA: TGCAGCGGAAGACAGGGGTTCACTGAAGCTTTCTTT. Amino acid sequence: CSGRQGFTEAFF. The rearrangement uses TRBV29-1 and TRBJ1-1; 8 bases line up with TRBD1. With V trimmed by 7 bases and J by 4 bases, 5 bases remained unmatched. CDR1 SQVTM and CDR2 ANQGSEA come from the germline V gene. The CDR3 spans 12 residues.

This rearrangement joins TRBV11-3 to TRBJ2-1; 7 nucleotides align to TRBD1. This CDR3 has 17 residues. J lost 0 bases, V lost 4 bases, and 9 bases had no gene match. Germline loops: CDR1 SGHNT, CDR2 YENEEA. Here the CDR3 DNA reads TGTGCCAGCAGCTCCTCGGTCCGACAGGGCTCCTACAATGAGCAGTTCTTC. Translation gives CASSSSVRQGSYNEQFF.

The chain uses TRBV5-5 and TRBJ2-7; TRBD1 matches 8 bases. This CDR3 has 15 residues. CDR1 SGHKS and CDR2 YYEKEE come from the germline V gene (reference sequence). J gave up 0 bases and V 4 bases, and 6 bases lay outside the gene matches. The CDR3 bases are TGTGCCAGCAGCCCCTGGACAGGGAGCTCCTACGAGCAGTACTTC. This sequence encodes CASSPWTGSSYEQYF.

The chain has TRBV4-1 and TRBJ2-1; D gene unclear. Germline CDR1 and CDR2: MGHRA and YSYEKL. Trimming took off 1 base at V and 8 bases at J, with 9 bases between the two ends. The CDR3 covers 13 residues. The chain's CDR3 is CASSQVKLDEQFF. CDR3 DNA: TGCGCCAGCAGCCAAGTGAAATTAGATGAGCAGTTCTTC.

J is TRBJ2-7 and V is TRBV6-1; 9 nucleotides agree with TRBD2. Germline values: CDR1 MNHNS, CDR2 SASEGT. V shed 1 base, J shed 2 bases, and the junction held 9 bases outside the gene matches. This CDR3 has 17 residues. For the CDR3, the DNA is TGTGCCAGCAGTGAAGGAGCTGGTCTAGCGGGGCCCTACGAGCAGTACTTC. It translates to CASSEGAGLAGPYEQYF.

The CDR3 region has the DNA TGTGCCTGGAGTCCCTACAGGTTTGGCAATCAGCCCCAGCATTTT. Protein sequence: CAWSPYRFGNQPQHF. The chain employs TRBV30 and TRBJ1-5; D might be TRBD1 (5 bases). The CDR3 sequence is 15 residues long. The germline gives CDR1 GTSNPN, CDR2 SVGIG (reference sequence). V lost 2 bases and J lost 2, with 13 bases in between. The complete variable domain, with remaining parts taken from reference TRBV30 and TRBJ1-5, reads SQTIHQWPATLVQPVGSPLSLECTVEGTSNPNLYWYRQAAGRGLQLLFYSVGIGQISSEVPQNLSASRPQDRQFILSSKKLLLSDSGFYLCAWSPYRFGNQPQHFGDGTRLSIL.

CDR3 nucleotides: TGTGCCACCAGCAGACAGGGGCCGGATCAGCCCCAGCATTTT. It codes for CATSRQGPDQPQHF. The gene calls are TRBV15 and TRBJ1-5, with D possibly matching TRBD1 (6 bases). There are 14 residues in the CDR3. From germline, CDR1 is LNHNV and CDR2 YYDKDF (reference sequence). Trimming pared 2 bases from V and 5 bases from J, leaving 10 bases between.

This clone came up once. V usage is TRBV6-1 and J usage is TRBJ2-5; the match to TRBD1 covers 7 bases. Germline loops: CDR1 MNHNS, CDR2 SASEGT. Losses at the gene ends were 8 bases for V and 5 bases for J; bases not matched to a gene: 8. The CDR3 is 13 amino acids. CDR3 in amino acids: CASADRASETQYF. The CDR3 bases are TGTGCCAGCGCCGACAGGGCCTCGGAGACCCAGTACTTC.

The chain carries TRBV11-3 and TRBJ2-2; D unclear. There are 13 residues in the CDR3. The germline V gene has CDR1 SGHNT and CDR2 YENEEA. Trimming pared 2 bases from V and 4 bases from J, leaving 5 bases between. CDR3 sequence: CASSLLSTGELFF. CDR3 nucleotides: TGTGCCAGCAGCTTATTATCCACCGGGGAGCTGTTTTTT.

V gene TRBV6-2 or TRBV6-3 combines with J gene TRBJ1-1; D remains unclear. Germline V CDR1 and CDR2: MNHEY, SVGEGT. V dropped 5 bases and J dropped 5 bases, with 6 bases sitting between them. The CDR3 runs to 11 residues. The CDR3 loop reads CASSQRTEAFF. In DNA, the CDR3 is TGTGCCAGCAGTCAGAGGACTGAAGCTTTCTTT.

The chain uses TRBV18 and TRBJ1-3; the D gene is possibly TRBD1 (6 bases). Trimming shortened V by 5 bases and J by 2 bases, and 25 bases separated the two germline ends. CDR3 length: 19 amino acids. Germline V gene data show CDR1 as KGHSH and CDR2 as LQKENI. CDR3 sequence reads: CASSKGGQGGSRTGNTIYF. DNA of the CDR3: TGTGCCAGCTCAAAAGGAGGCCAAGGGGGATCTAGGACTGGAAACACCATATATTTT. Together with reference TRBV18 and TRBJ1-3, the CDR3 gives the full variable domain: NAGVMQNPRHLVRRRGQEARLRCSPMKGHSHVYWYRQLPEEGLKFMVYLQKENIIDESGMPKERFSAEFPKEGPSILRIQQVVRGDSAAYFCASSKGGQGGSRTGNTIYFGEGSWLTVV.

The chain recombines TRBV11-3 with TRBJ2-6, with TRBD2 identical over 7 bases. Germline V CDR1 and CDR2: SGHNT, YENEEA. V shed 1 base, J shed 0 bases, and the junction held 9 bases outside the gene matches. The CDR3 spans 19 residues. Here the CDR3 DNA reads TGTGCCAGCAGCTTAGGCGGGGGAAGTTCAGGCTCTGGGGCCAACGTCCTGACTTTC. It codes for CASSLGGGSSGSGANVLTF.

This chain links TRBV23-1 with TRBJ2-3, with a tentative D call TRBD1 (5 bases). TRBV23-1 is designated an ORF whose function remains uncertain. CDR3 length: 10 residues. The V end lost 6 bases, the J end lost 7 bases, and 5 bases lay between the germline ends. CDR3 bases: TGCGCCAGCAGGGACAATACGCAGTATTTT. It codes for CASRDNTQYF.

The chain is built from TRBV3-1 (or the pseudogene TRBV3-2) and TRBJ2-3, with D possibly being TRBD1 (6 bases). Germline lookup yields CDR1 LGHDT and CDR2 YNNKEL (reference sequence). The ends were cut back, 11 bases at V and 2 bases at J, with 17 bases in the middle. This CDR3 has 14 residues. The CDR3 region has the DNA TGTGCCCCCACCGGCAGGGGCCTCACAGATACGCAGTATTTT. It encodes CAPTGRGLTDTQYF.

This chain joins TRBV11-2 and TRBJ2-7; no definite D call. V lost 1 base, J lost 3 bases, and 4 bases lay in between. The germline V gene has CDR1 SGHAT and CDR2 FQNNGV. The CDR3 length is 12 residues. CDR3 DNA sequence: TGTGCCAGCAGCTTAGTCAGCTACGAGCAGTACTTC. Protein: CASSLVSYEQYF.

This chain connects TRBV5-4 to TRBJ2-5; 7 positions match TRBD1. After removal of 4 bases from V and 2 bases from J, the junction contained 5 bases not matched to a gene. In germline, CDR1 is SGHNT, CDR2 YYREEE (reference sequence). The CDR3 totals 14 residues. The CDR3 region is CASSIRQGQETQYF. The CDR3 nucleotides read TGTGCCAGCAGCATACGACAGGGTCAAGAGACCCAGTACTTC.

This chain connects TRBV11-3 to TRBJ1-1; 10 bases agree with TRBD1. Losses at the gene ends were 4 bases for V and 2 bases for J; bases not matched to a gene: 10. The germline V gene has CDR1 SGHNT and CDR2 YENEEA. The CDR3 runs to 17 residues. CDR3 DNA: TGTGCCAGCAGCTCCTCCCGGGACAGGGGAGTTAACACTGAAGCTTTCTTT. This codes for CASSSSRDRGVNTEAFF.